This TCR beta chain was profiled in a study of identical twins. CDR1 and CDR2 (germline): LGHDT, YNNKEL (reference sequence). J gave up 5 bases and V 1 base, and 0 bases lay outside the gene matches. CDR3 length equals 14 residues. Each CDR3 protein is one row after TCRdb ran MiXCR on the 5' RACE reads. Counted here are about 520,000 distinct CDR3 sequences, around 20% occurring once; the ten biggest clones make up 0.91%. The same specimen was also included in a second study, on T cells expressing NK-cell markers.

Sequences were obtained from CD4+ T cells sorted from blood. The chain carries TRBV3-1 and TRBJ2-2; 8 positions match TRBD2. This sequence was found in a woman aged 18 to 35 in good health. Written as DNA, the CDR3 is TGTGCCAGCAGCCAAGGCGGGAGGACCGGGGAGCTGTTTTTT. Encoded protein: CASSQGGRTGELFF.